This T cell receptor beta chain comes out of a study of long-term antiretroviral therapy in people with HIV. Study-wide results and caveats: The study found that diversity rose after ART but stayed below transplant donor controls. When set beside controls, HIV repertoires had CDR3 length ranges that were narrower. Collection of the blood, which took place between about 2003 and 2018, possibly occurred under older ART regimens. Dominance of pre-ART expanded clones persisted, fluctuating and often declining after ART.

Runs used v3.0 of the immunoSEQ assay and were done at survey level. Clones were read by immunoSEQ multiplex PCR, and TCRdb kept only the in-frame ones, dropping some. Among about 27,000 clones listed, about 82% were seen once. V lost 3 bases to trimming and J lost 2 bases; unmatched junction nucleotides: 13. This CDR3 has 17 amino acids. Germline CDR1 and CDR2: SGHDN and FVKESK. This clone was picked up a small number of times. Its target is not known. This clonotype was sampled from a middle-aged man with HIV. Material: unsorted PBMCs, obtained 3 years after starting antiretroviral therapy. The chain is built from TRBV14 and TRBJ2-7; TRBD2 matches 7 bases. In DNA form, the CDR3 reads TGTGCCAGCAGCCAGGGGATCCTCCGCGGGGGTACCTACGAGCAGTACTTC. This sequence encodes CASSQGILRGGTYEQYF. The whole variable domain, remainder taken from reference TRBV14 and TRBJ2-7, is EAGVTQFPSHSVIEKGQTVTLRCDPISGHDNLYWYRRVMGKEIKFLLHFVKESKQDESGMPNNRFLAERTGGTYSTLKVQPAELEDSGVYFCASSQGILRGGTYEQYFGPGTRLTVT.